These T cell receptor beta chains were read from a single sample in a study of chemoradiotherapy in HPV16-positive cancers. Using immunoSEQ multiplex PCR, the repertoire was profiled, and TCRdb retains in-frame clones only, with some absent. Seen here are 15,000 to 20,000 clones, 60% to 80% observed once, and the top ten hold approximately 1.3%. Sample collection was performed from a patient who underwent chemoradiotherapy. The receptors come from a human donor with HPV-associated anogenital cancer. CDR3s include the opening cysteine and the closing phenylalanine or tryptophan. The D gene is left open where the match is weak. Clone size is stated in some rows and not others, as once, few, many or a class when expanded.

>few|TRBJ1-2|TRBV6-5|TRBD1
CASSYTDRDGYTF
TGTGCCAGCAGTTACACCGACAGGGATGGCTACACCTTC
>-|TRBJ1-4|TRBV12-5|TRBD1
CASGSGQGGEKLFF
TGTGCTAGTGGTTCTGGACAGGGAGGGGAAAAACTGTTTTTT
>-|TRBJ2-2|TRBV7-2|-
CASSPSRGRGFTGELFF
TGTGCCAGCAGCCCCAGTCGAGGCAGGGGATTCACCGGGGAGCTGTTTTTT
>few|TRBJ1-5|TRBV6-1|-
CASSDFQPQHF
TGTGCCAGCAGTGACTTTCAGCCCCAGCATTTT
>-|TRBJ1-2|TRBV7-2|-
CASEPGPSIYYGYTF
TGTGCCAGCGAGCCTGGACCGTCGATTTACTATGGCTACACCTTC
>-|TRBJ1-5|TRBV9|-
CASSAGSGGNQPQHF
TGTGCCAGCAGCGCCGGAAGCGGAGGGAATCAGCCCCAGCATTTT
>-|TRBJ1-5|TRBV7-9|-
CASSLDGRNNQPQHF
TGTGCCAGCAGCTTAGACGGACGGAATAATCAGCCCCAGCATTTT
>-|TRBJ2-5|TRBV2|TRBD2
CASSLAGGYQETQYF
TGTGCCAGCAGTCTAGCGGGGGGGTACCAAGAGACCCAGTACTTC
>-|TRBJ1-2|TRBV7-2|TRBD1
CASSRDRGLGYTF
TGTGCCAGCAGCCGTGACAGGGGGCTGGGCTACACCTTC
>-|TRBJ1-2|TRBV30|-
CAWRTGLAYGYTF
TGTGCCTGGAGGACAGGTTTGGCCTATGGCTACACCTTC
>-|TRBJ1-3|TRBV9|-
CASSSRVPNTIYF
TGTGCCAGCAGCTCGCGAGTGCCAAACACCATATATTTT
>few|TRBJ2-3|TRBV9|-
CASSATGSTDTQYF
TGTGCCAGCAGCGCCACAGGGAGCACAGATACGCAGTATTTT
>-|TRBJ1-3|TRBV6-5|-
CASIQTAYSGNTIYF
TGTGCCAGCATCCAGACTGCTTACTCTGGAAACACCATATATTTT
>-|TRBJ2-1|TRBV4-2|TRBD1
CASSRGATGLGNEQFF
TGTGCCAGCAGCCGCGGAGCGACAGGGTTGGGCAATGAGCAGTTCTTC
>-|TRBJ2-7|TRBV4-2|TRBD2
CASSQDASGGSYEQYF
TGTGCCAGCAGCCAAGATGCTAGCGGGGGCTCCTACGAGCAGTACTTC
>-|TRBJ2-5|TRBV11-3|-
CASSFRQEETQYF
TGTGCCAGCAGCTTCCGTCAGGAAGAGACCCAGTACTTC
>-|TRBJ2-2|TRBV7-2|-
CASSLVGDAGELFF
TGTGCCAGCAGCTTAGTAGGGGACGCCGGGGAGCTGTTTTTT
>few|TRBJ2-1|TRBV6-5|TRBD2
CATVTSGGGHEQFF
TGTGCCACCGTGACTAGCGGGGGGGGCCATGAGCAGTTCTTC
>-|TRBJ1-2|TRBV11-3|-
CASSLGQVYGYTF
TGTGCCAGCAGCTTAGGGCAAGTCTATGGCTACACCTTC
>-|TRBJ1-3|TRBV19|-
CASSPTPLTGNTIYF
TGTGCCAGTAGCCCAACCCCGTTAACTGGAAACACCATATATTTT
>-|TRBJ2-7|TRBV6-1|-
CASSEALGGYEQYF
TGTGCCAGCAGTGAAGCCCTAGGGGGCTACGAGCAGTACTTC
>-|TRBJ1-2|TRBV2|TRBD1
CASSRDRDGGYTF
TGTGCCAGCAGTCGGGACAGGGACGGTGGCTACACCTTC
>-|TRBJ2-1|TRBV27|-
CASSSARDFYNEQFF
TGTGCCAGCAGTTCCGCCCGGGACTTCTACAATGAGCAGTTCTTC
>-|TRBJ2-1|TRBV9|TRBD2
CASSVAGGLYNEQFF
TGTGCCAGCAGCGTAGCCGGGGGGTTGTACAATGAGCAGTTCTTC
>few|TRBJ1-6|TRBV5-1|-
CASSFGLVGRRSPLHF
TGCGCCAGCAGCTTTGGTCTGGTCGGGAGGCGTTCACCCCTCCACTTT
>few|TRBJ1-6|TRBV30|-
CAWNGQAYSSPLHF
TGTGCCTGGAACGGCCAGGCCTACAGTTCACCCCTCCACTTT
>-|TRBJ2-3|TRBV4-3|-
CASSQDSDTAHTDTQYF
TGCGCCAGCAGCCAAGATTCGGACACGGCCCACACAGATACGCAGTATTTT
>-|TRBJ2-5|TRBV5-5|-
CAPGGDQETQYF
TGTGCCCCGGGGGGCGATCAAGAGACCCAGTACTTC
>few|TRBJ2-1|TRBV2|-
CASKGREYSYNEQFF
TGTGCCAGCAAAGGGCGGGAATACTCCTACAATGAGCAGTTCTTC